This passage covers 6 T cell receptor beta chains from one sample sequenced in a study of vaccination and CD4 T cells after COVID-19. Sequencing of the DNA from cultured CD4+ T cells was carried out with the Oncomine TCR Beta short-read assay. TCRdb processed the PCR reads anew with MiXCR; each CDR3 protein has one entry. The sample holds about 27,000 distinct CDR3 sequences, 62% seen once. Treatment noted: roughly ten-day PBMC culture with coronavirus spike peptide pools or control peptides (ViraFEST assay). Antigens of these TCRs are unknown. The sequences come from CD4+ T cells from blood, cultured in vitro, collected after SARS-CoV-2 vaccination. These receptors all come from a human donor who received a COVID-19 vaccine.

This clonotype was counted once. The chain combines TRBV25-1 with TRBJ2-7; D gene ambiguous. The CDR3 loop spans 13 amino acids. Germline assignment: CDR1 MGHDK and CDR2 SYGVNS. V was pared by 1 base and J by 3 bases, with 7 bases between. The CDR3 nucleotides are TGTGCCAGCAGTGAATTTAAGGGCTACGAGCAGTACTTC. Encoded protein: CASSEFKGYEQYF.

The rearrangement uses TRBV20-1 and TRBJ2-2, with D perhaps TRBD2 (5 bases). CDR1 is DFQATT, CDR2 SNEGSKA, per germline (reference sequence). V was shortened by 0 bases and J by 3 bases, with 8 bases between the two germline ends. The CDR3 length is 14 residues. The CDR3 spells CSARDRGHTGELFF. CDR3 coding DNA: TGCAGTGCTAGAGATCGAGGGCACACCGGGGAGCTGTTTTTT.

This rearrangement joins TRBV7-2 to TRBJ2-7, with a possible D match to TRBD2 (6 bases). V lost 1 base and J lost 0, with 10 bases in between. From germline, CDR1 is SGHTA and CDR2 FQGNSA. This CDR3 is built from 15 residues. CDR3 DNA sequence: TGTGCCAGCAGCTTAGTCGGGGGAGACTCCTACGAGCAGTACTTC. Translation: CASSLVGGDSYEQYF.

J is TRBJ1-1 and V is TRBV11-2; 8 bases map to TRBD1. J lost 6 bases, V lost 5 bases, and 11 bases had no gene match. The germline CDR1 and CDR2 sequences are SGHAT and FQNNGV. This CDR3 contains 15 residues. CDR3 in DNA: TGTGCCAGCAGCCCCCGGGACAGGAAACTGGCTGAAGCTTTCTTT. Protein product: CASSPRDRKLAEAFF.

The chain recombines TRBV4-2 with TRBJ1-6, with D unclear. This CDR3 spans 14 amino acids. Per the germline V gene, CDR1 is LGHNA and CDR2 is YNFKEQ. Trimming pared 0 bases from V and 8 bases from J, leaving 8 bases between. CDR3 sequence reads: CASSQDTEDSPLHF. The CDR3 DNA sequence: TGTGCCAGCAGCCAAGATACAGAGGATTCACCCCTCCACTTT.

The chain is built from TRBV30 and TRBJ1-2; 10 bases fit TRBD1. J was trimmed by 6 bases and V by 0 bases; bases with no gene match: 4. CDR1 GTSNPN and CDR2 SVGIG come from the germline V gene (reference sequence). The CDR3 has 14 amino acids. The CDR3 nucleotides read TGTGCCTGGAGTGTGGGGACAGGGGCTAATGGCTACACCTTC. Protein: CAWSVGTGANGYTF.